The following is a TCR beta chain sequence with its context. The data belong to a study of blood T cell repertoires in COVID-19. The wider study: The origin of the acute and convalescent COVID-19 samples was the United States, Italy and Spain. Sources were T cells, B-cell-depleted T cells, or PBMCs; the material itself was cDNA or gDNA.

Seattle participants joined during active infection and were tracked over time. The CDR3 has 17 amino acids. Germline V lookup: CDR1 MGHRA, CDR2 YSYEKL. V lost 1 base and J lost 4, with 20 bases in between. In the original processing: Amplification with reference gene primers provided the estimates of nucleated cell counts. Data came from immunoSEQ multiplex PCR; TCRdb stores just in-frame clones and leaves some out. Clonal size and the V and J genes are those of that table, whereas D and trimming came from the DNA. The repertoire includes roughly 390,000 clones, 80% to 90% of them detected once, and about 10% sits in the top ten.

This TCR came from a woman aged 25 to 45 with COVID-19, enrolled during active disease. The chain is built from TRBV4-1 and TRBJ2-7; D might be TRBD1 (5 bases). Sequencing used peripheral blood. The CDR3 reads CASSQAKGPGVTYEQYF. CDR3 DNA: TGCGCCAGCAGCCAAGCTAAGGGGCCAGGCGTTACTTACGAGCAGTACTTC.